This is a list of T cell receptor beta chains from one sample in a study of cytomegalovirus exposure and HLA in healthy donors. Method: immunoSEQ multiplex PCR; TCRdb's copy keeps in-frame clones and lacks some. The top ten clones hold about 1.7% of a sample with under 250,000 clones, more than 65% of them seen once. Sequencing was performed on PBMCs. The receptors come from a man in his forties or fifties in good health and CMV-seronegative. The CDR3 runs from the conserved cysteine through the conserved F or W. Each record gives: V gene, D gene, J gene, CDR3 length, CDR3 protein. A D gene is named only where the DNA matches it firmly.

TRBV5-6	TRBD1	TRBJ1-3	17	CASSADRVRPSGNTIYF
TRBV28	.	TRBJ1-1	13	CASSLSGRVGAFF
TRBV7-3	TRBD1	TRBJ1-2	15	CASSARPGTGDGYTF
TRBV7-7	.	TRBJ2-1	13	CASSADRNNEQFF
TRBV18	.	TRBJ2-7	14	CASSPTGYSYEQYF
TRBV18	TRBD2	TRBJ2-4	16	CASSRSTSGRADIQYF
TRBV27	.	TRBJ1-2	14	CASRPPSRDYGYTF
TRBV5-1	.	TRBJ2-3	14	CASSSRPGGDTQYF
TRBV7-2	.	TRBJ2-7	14	CASSLVEFGYEQYF
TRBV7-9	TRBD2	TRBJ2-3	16	CASSYGLAGVLDTQYF
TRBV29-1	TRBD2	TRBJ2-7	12	CSVEGRDYEQYF
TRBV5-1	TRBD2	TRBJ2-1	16	CASSVYSGSNVDEQFF
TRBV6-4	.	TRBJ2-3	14	CASSGGLSTDTQYF
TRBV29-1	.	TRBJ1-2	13	CSVLRGGADGYTF
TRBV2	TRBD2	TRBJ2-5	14	CASSVSGSGETQYF
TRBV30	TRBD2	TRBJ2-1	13	CAWSPGTSPEQFF
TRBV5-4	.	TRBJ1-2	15	CASSLGARGVLGYTF
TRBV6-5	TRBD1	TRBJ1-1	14	CASSYYGQDTEAFF
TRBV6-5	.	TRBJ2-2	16	CASSYSYRASSGELFF
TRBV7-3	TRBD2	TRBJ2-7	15	CASSLTSGSSYEQYF
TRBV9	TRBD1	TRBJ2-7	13	CASSPGQTYEQYF
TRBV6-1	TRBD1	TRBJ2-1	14	CASSDRGKVNEQFF
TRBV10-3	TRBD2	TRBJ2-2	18	CAISSRTSGPTGAGELFF
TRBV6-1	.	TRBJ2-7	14	CASSAGRSTYEQYF
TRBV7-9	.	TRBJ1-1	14	CASSYDGGTAEAFF
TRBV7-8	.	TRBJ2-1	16	CASSLLSSAPYNEQFF
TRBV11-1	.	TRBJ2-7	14	CASSSTGQAYEQYF
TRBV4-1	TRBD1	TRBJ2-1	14	CASSRGTGVNEQFF
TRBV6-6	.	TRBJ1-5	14	CASSYSGAREPQHF
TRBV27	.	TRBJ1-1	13	CASSLTGRTEAFF
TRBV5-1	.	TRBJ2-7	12	CASSLVGAQQYF
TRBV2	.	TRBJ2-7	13	CASIPAGSYEQYF
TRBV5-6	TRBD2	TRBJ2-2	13	CASSAGGPGELFF
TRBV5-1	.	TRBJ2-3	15	CASSFTVAITDTQYF
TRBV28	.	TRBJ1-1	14	CASSFIQGNTEAFF
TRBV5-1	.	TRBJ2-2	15	CASRSRGDYTGELFF
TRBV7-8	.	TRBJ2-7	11	CASSLIGGQYF
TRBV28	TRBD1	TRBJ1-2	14	CASSLGQGARGYTF
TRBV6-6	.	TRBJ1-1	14	CASSYYTSNTEAFF
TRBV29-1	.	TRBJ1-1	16	CSVEASGRAWNTEAFF
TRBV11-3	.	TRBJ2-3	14	CASSLGRSTDTQYF